This TCR beta chain emerged from a study of blood T cells in healthy people across ages. Study outcomes and limitations: CMV status of donors was not determined, possibly confounding expanded clonotype changes. When set beside aged donors, long-lived donors presented more naive CD4+ cells and higher diversity.

Every donor provided around 9.5 milliliters of peripheral blood. With each sample, at least 6 micrograms of total RNA were extracted. Primed by a sample-barcoded 5' primer and a J-beta primer mix, a second PCR proceeded for 7 to 11 cycles. TCRdb fed the 5' RACE reads into MiXCR, producing one record per CDR3 protein. The sample has 600,000 to 800,000 distinct CDR3 sequences; 45% to 60% are singletons. Germline V lookup: CDR1 KGHDR, CDR2 SFDVKD. Trimming removed 0 bases at V and 5 bases at J, with 13 bases between. This CDR3 is built from 16 residues. This clonotype showed up many times. Its target is not known.

The chain uses TRBV24-1 and TRBJ2-1; either TRBD1 or TRBD2 may fit D (5 bases each). Material: blood. This TCR was sampled from a woman older than 75 in good health. The CDR3 reads CATSDLKRGENNEQFF. The DNA of the CDR3 is TGTGCCACCAGTGATTTGAAGAGGGGAGAGAACAATGAGCAGTTCTTC.